This T cell receptor (beta chain) was documented in a study of T-cell memory formation after mild COVID-19 (dated by TCRdb to 2020 to 2023). Background on the whole study: TCR sequence clusters from the two donors were largely donor specific. Longitudinal TCRalpha and TCRbeta repertoire sequencing tracked T-cell clones expanding and contracting after mild COVID-19 in two donors. Two young, previously healthy adult volunteers made up the cohort, one male and one female. Points the paper makes about the study in general: SARS-CoV-2 specificity of the second-wave clones peaking on day 37 was not confirmed. The detection of some responding clones in pre-infection memory suggests that pre-existing cross-reactive memory T cells joined the SARS-CoV-2 response. From day 15 to 85, contracting clones showed balanced CD4/CD8 phenotypes, whereas a second wave of clones that expanded from day 15 to 37 leaned towards CD4+. Contracting CD4+ clones turned up mainly in the CM and EM memory subsets, whereas EMRA was where CD8+ clones were enriched. Only a couple of mild cases were covered by the study, and larger cohorts that include severe cases with pre-infection samples were considered necessary.

The junction shows trimming of 5 bases on V and 4 bases on J, plus 23 bases between the germline ends. The CDR3 starts with the cysteine, ends with the phenylalanine, and has 17 residues. The DNA shown is the 51-base CDR3, in frame from base 1. CDR1 and CDR2 are drawn from the germline V gene: SGHTA, FQGNSA. PBMCs were isolated by Ficoll-Paque density gradient centrifugation. This clonotype has ten or more counts. The antigen this receptor binds is unknown. The sample holds no much larger clone one base away, and base qualities are not on file. The instrument given in TCRdb is Illumina NovaSeq 6000. TCRalpha and TCRbeta cDNA libraries were built by 5'RACE with constant-segment primers, adding sample barcodes and unique molecular identifiers. RNA was extracted from every sample with Trizol reagent. The libraries were amplified in two PCR steps, and the second step added a second sample barcode and Illumina TruSeq adapters. Sequencing of the libraries was done on an Illumina NovaSeq, producing 2 x 150 bp paired-end reads. The authors' analysis ran thus. Reads were demultiplexed and collapsed into UMI-guided consensus sequences with migec v1.2.7. Using mixcr v2.1.11, UMI consensuses were aligned to TRA and TRB V and J templates and then assembled into clonotypes. Expanded or contracted clonotypes were those called significant by both edgeR and NoisET, with noise models trained on biological replicates. For edgeR calls, the thresholds were a false discovery rate-adjusted p below 0.01 and a log2 fold-change of 1. As an exploratory analysis of dynamics, max-normalized trajectories of the 1000 most abundant clonotypes were examined with PCA combined with hierarchical clustering. Each responding clone was given a CD4 or CD8 phenotype based on the CD4+ and CD8+ repertoires, which had been sequenced separately. TCRdb's own reprocessing of the public reads used fastp at Q25 and MiXCR and kept productive beta chains. Rows with a matching CDR3 protein are joined into one entry that keeps the most common DNA and genes. The V and J calls come from TCRdb's annotation, not from the publication. This sample comprises roughly 250,000 distinct CDR3 sequences, about 15% of them detected only once. The ten largest clones represent around 3.4% of the sample.

This TCR was sampled from a man aged 18-30 years who had mild COVID-19 (a few samples of this study predate the infection). The sample titles of this study are shuffled in the database, so cell type and time point are left out; the donor was told from shared clones. Material for sequencing was PBMCs or a T cell subset sorted from them (not recorded which). Here the chain combines TRBV7-2 and TRBJ2-5, and possibly TRBD2, on 7 matching bases. The nucleotide sequence reads as follows: TGTGCCAGCAGCCCAACCTTTGGGGGGGGCAGTAGAGAGACCCAGTACTTC. This gives the protein CASSPTFGGGSRETQYF.